The rows below give T cell receptor beta chains drawn from one sample of a study of blood T cell repertoires in COVID-19. TCRdb keeps only in-frame clones here, not all; method: immunoSEQ multiplex PCR. The table includes some 230,000 clones, approximately 81% detected once. The sequencing sample was made of peripheral blood. These receptors came from a man aged 35-49 years with acute or convalescent COVID-19. CDR3s include the opening cysteine and the closing phenylalanine or tryptophan. D genes are given only for firm matches. Some rows mark clone size as missing; the rest say once, few, many or name a class of expanded clone.

V	D	size	J	CDR3	DNA
TRBV6-1	TRBD1	.	TRBJ2-4	CASSQGGKENIQYF	TGTGCCAGTTCACAGGGGGGCAAAGAAAACATTCAGTACTTC
TRBV3-1/TRBV3-2	.	.	TRBJ2-7	CASSQMPTVYEQYF	TGTGCCAGCAGCCAGATGCCCACTGTCTACGAGCAGTACTTC
TRBV11-1	TRBD1	.	TRBJ2-1	CASSTQTGAVYNEQFF	TGTGCCAGCAGCACCCAGACAGGGGCCGTGTACAATGAGCAGTTCTTC
TRBV11-1	.	once	TRBJ2-2	CASSLGETNTGELFF	TGTGCCAGCAGCTTGGGCGAAACGAACACCGGGGAGCTGTTTTTT
TRBV5-1	.	.	TRBJ2-5	CASTTTVTRQETQYF	TGCGCCAGCACCACAACGGTGACTAGGCAAGAGACCCAGTACTTC
TRBV7-8	.	.	TRBJ2-7	CASSPLSYEQYF	TGTGCCAGCAGCCCCCTCTCCTACGAGCAGTACTTC
TRBV5-1	.	.	TRBJ1-1	CASSLQGSTEAFF	TGCGCCAGCAGCTTGCAGGGATCCACTGAAGCTTTCTTT
TRBV7-9	TRBD2	.	TRBJ2-3	CLTSGVADTQYF	TGCCTCACTAGCGGGGTGGCAGATACGCAGTATTTT
TRBV24-1	TRBD1	once	TRBJ1-2	CATSDPTGNPYGYTF	TGTGCCACCAGTGATCCGACAGGGAACCCCTATGGCTACACCTTC
TRBV4-3	.	.	TRBJ1-5	CASSQVSGNQPQHF	TGCGCCAGCAGCCAAGTGTCCGGGAATCAGCCCCAGCATTTT
TRBV9	TRBD1	.	TRBJ2-7	CASSAQGAAYEQYF	TGTGCCAGCAGCGCCCAGGGGGCGGCCTACGAGCAGTACTTC
TRBV7-8	.	.	TRBJ1-1	CASSRNRIVGTEAFF	TGTGCCAGCAGCAGAAACAGGATTGTCGGCACTGAAGCTTTCTTT